The entry below describes one TCR beta chain. Its antigen is undetermined. The PCR employed 60 Vbeta primers together with 13 Jbeta primers. Produced via immunoSEQ multiplex PCR; TCRdb's table is partial and in-frame only. Of 90,000 to 150,000 clones in the sample, approximately 80% are singletons; the top ten hold 4.5% to 6%. The CDR3 sequence is 13 residues long. J gave up 7 bases and V 5 bases, and 5 bases lay outside the gene matches. CDR1 and CDR2 (germline): MNHEY, SVGAGI. The data were taken from a study of cytomegalovirus exposure and HLA in healthy donors. Across the study: Of roughly 360 genotyped donors, roughly 80% grouped in the Caucasian-associated ancestry cluster. Broader study findings: Earlier analysis found most TCR beta V segments productive about 90% or about 30% of the time. Researchers reported in a later analysis that a missense DCLRE1C variant was tied to TCR beta V- and J-gene trimming. Another analysis was done later, and it associated around 17,000 TCR beta sequences with HLA alleles at 0.05 false discovery rate.

The sequenced sample consisted of PBMCs. The clonotype was recovered from a man aged 18 to 29 in good health and CMV-seropositive. This rearrangement joins TRBV6-5 to TRBJ1-3, with 7 bases identical to TRBD1. Written as DNA, the CDR3 is TGTGCCAGCAGTACTAACAGGGGTAACACCATATATTTT. Protein sequence: CASSTNRGNTIYF.